The text below deals with one T cell receptor beta chain. This sample stems from a study of blood T cell repertoires in COVID-19. As handled by the study authors: Cell counts per sample came from amplifying reference gene primers. Profiled with immunoSEQ multiplex PCR; TCRdb holds only in-frame clones, not every one. From that table come the V and J calls and clone size; the DNA was used to work out D and trimming. This table holds almost 200,000 clones, 70% to 90% found once. The germline gives CDR1 GTSNPN, CDR2 SVGIG (reference sequence). This CDR3 is built from 14 residues. Trimming cost V 0 bases and J 0 bases, with 8 bases left between them.

This receptor was taken from a young woman who had recovered from COVID-19. Specimen: PBMCs or T cells enriched from blood (not recorded which). V gene TRBV30 combines with J gene TRBJ1-2; D uncertain. CDR3 amino acids: CAWSVGGPNYGYTF. The CDR3 DNA follows: TGTGCCTGGAGTGTTGGCGGTCCTAACTATGGCTACACCTTC.